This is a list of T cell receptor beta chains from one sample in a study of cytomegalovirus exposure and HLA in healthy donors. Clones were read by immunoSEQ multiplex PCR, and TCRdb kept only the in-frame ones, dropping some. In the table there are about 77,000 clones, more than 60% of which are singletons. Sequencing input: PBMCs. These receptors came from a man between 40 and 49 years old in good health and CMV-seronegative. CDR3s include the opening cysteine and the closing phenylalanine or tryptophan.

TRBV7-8 CASSLLRSGSEAFF
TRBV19 CASSTKGQGGYGYTF
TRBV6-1 CASIGTSHRTGELFF
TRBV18 CASSPRASGRETQYF
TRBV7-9 CASSRGTGIYEQYF
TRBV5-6 CASSYWDITYEQYF
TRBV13 CASSKRTGGSYEQYF
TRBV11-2 CASSLNAGISGYTF
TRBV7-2 CASSLGGGLTDTQYF
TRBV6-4 CASSHSEYSYNEQFF
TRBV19 CASRGGAELIQYF
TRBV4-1 CASSHETSTGELFF
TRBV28 CASSQTGGQEKLFF
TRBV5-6 CASTVQTGPYEQYF
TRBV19 CASSTSGNTIYF
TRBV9 CASSIGTSEQFF
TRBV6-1 CASRPDRGITGELFF